This T cell receptor beta chain was sequenced in a study of T cell responses to AZD1222 COVID-19 vaccine. General observations from the study: Spike-specific TCR repertoires showed rising breadth and depth after two AZD1222 doses. Most donors were white British, females outnumbered males, and clonal diversity was possibly underestimated. CD4 TCRs covered the whole spike, strongest at regions 160-218 and 743-854.

This CDR3 has 14 residues. Germline lookup yields CDR1 MGHRA and CDR2 YSYEKL. The V and J ends lost 1 base and 7 bases respectively, with 13 bases between them. Notes on this clone: The antigen is not known.

The method was immunoSEQ multiplex PCR; TCRdb's version includes in-frame clones alone and lacks a portion of them. The sample lists around 99,000 clones, about 90% occurring once. This sample comprised peripheral blood, obtained on day 0 of AZD1222 vaccination. The clonotype comes from an adult in good health. The chain uses TRBV4-1 and TRBJ1-2; D call uncertain. CDR3 coding DNA: TGCGCCAGCAGCCAAGTCTTCCAGTTCCGTGGCTACACCTTC. The encoded protein is CASSQVFQFRGYTF.